One sample yielded the 10 T cell receptor beta chains listed below, sequenced in a study of identical twins. Via MiXCR, TCRdb re-called the 5' RACE reads, giving one row per CDR3 protein. The sample has hundreds of thousands of distinct CDR3 sequences, 12% seen once. This sample was also put to use in a study of yellow fever vaccine responses in identical twins.

The sample was PBMCs. These receptors were collected from a woman between 18 and 29 years old in good health.

The CDR3, as DNA: TGTGCCAGCAGCTTATGGACGCCAACGGGAGAGACCCAGTACTTC. It yields the protein CASSLWTPTGETQYF. This chain connects TRBV7-6 to TRBJ2-5; D ambiguous. Germline CDR1 reads SGHVS; CDR2 reads FNYEAQ. This CDR3 has 15 residues. Trimming cost V 2 bases and J 4 bases, with 14 bases left between them.

This clonotype was seen a handful of times. The rearrangement joins TRBV7-6 to TRBJ2-2; D gene ambiguous. CDR3 length: 17 residues. In germline, CDR1 is SGHVS, CDR2 FNYEAQ. The germline V and J ends were trimmed by 0 bases and 4 bases, with 15 bases remaining between them. The CDR3 region is CASSLALDPWGTGELFF. As DNA, the CDR3 is TGTGCCAGCAGCTTAGCGCTGGACCCCTGGGGCACCGGGGAGCTGTTTTTT. Drawing the rest from reference TRBV7-6 and TRBJ2-2, the complete variable domain is GAGVSQSPRYKVTKRGQDVALRCDPISGHVSLYWYRQALGQGPEFLTYFNYEAQQDKSGLPNDRFSAERPEGSISTLTIQRTEQRDSAMYRCASSLALDPWGTGELFFGEGSRLTVL.

The chain carries TRBV10-3 and TRBJ2-5; D possibly corresponds to TRBD2 (6 bases). Germline CDR1 ENHRY, CDR2 SYGVKD. The CDR3 spans 15 residues. V lost 4 bases, J lost 0 bases, and 12 bases lay in between. DNA for the CDR3: TGTGCCATCAGTGGGATCGGGGGAGACCAAGAGACCCAGTACTTC. The encoded protein is CAISGIGGDQETQYF.

The sample holds many counts of this clonotype. The V and J genes are TRBV3-1 and TRBJ2-5; TRBD1 or TRBD2 may be the D gene (5 bases each). Germline V gene lookup returns CDR1 LGHDT and CDR2 YNNKEL (reference sequence). This CDR3 is built from 16 residues. Trimming shortened V by 4 bases and J by 2 bases, and 17 bases separated the two germline ends. This chain's CDR3 is CASSPPGGRSQETQYF. CDR3 sequence (DNA): TGTGCCAGCAGCCCACCTGGGGGACGCAGTCAAGAGACCCAGTACTTC.

The rearrangement joins TRBV20-1 to TRBJ1-6; no definite D call. Germline V gene data show CDR1 as DFQATT and CDR2 as SNEGSKA (reference sequence). This CDR3 comprises 12 residues. The V end was cut by 4 bases, the J end by 7 bases, with 8 bases between. The CDR3 DNA is TGCAGTGCTACACGTCCAAATTCACCCCTCCACTTT. Its protein product is CSATRPNSPLHF.

V and J are TRBV5-1 and TRBJ2-3; unclear D gene. With 4 bases removed from V and 14 bases from J, the gap between germline ends came to 23 bases. CDR3 length equals 14 residues. The V gene's germline CDR1 is SGHRS and CDR2 YFSETQ. The CDR3 DNA reads TGCGCCAGCAGCCATCCTCGGTTTTCTCCGCGGAGGTATTTT. Translated, it gives CASSHPRFSPRRYF. Together with reference TRBV5-1 and TRBJ2-3, the CDR3 gives the full variable domain: KAGVTQTPRYLIKTRGQQVTLSCSPISGHRSVSWYQQTPGQGLQFLFEYFSETQRNKGNFPGRFSGRQFSNSRSEMNVSTLELGDSALYLCASSHPRFSPRRYFGPGTRLTVL.

V usage is TRBV28 and J usage is TRBJ2-4; TRBD1 agrees at 8 bases. The CDR3 length is 15 residues. Germline CDR1 and CDR2: MDHEN and SYDVKM. The junction had 13 bases not matched to a gene; V was cut back by 6 bases and J by 9 bases. CDR3 in DNA: TGTGCCAGCAGCCCCCGGACAGGGTATGGTACCATTCAGTACTTC. This translates into CASSPRTGYGTIQYF.

The CDR3 here is CSARESAPSTDTQYF. The DNA for the CDR3 is TGCAGTGCTAGAGAATCGGCCCCTAGCACAGATACGCAGTATTTT. The J gene is TRBJ2-3, the V gene TRBV20-1; no clear D gene. Germline assignment: CDR1 DFQATT and CDR2 SNEGSKA (reference sequence). The V end was cut by 0 bases, the J end by 0 bases, with 10 bases between. This CDR3 region has 15 residues.

CDR3 region: CASTESTGLGIQETQYF. CDR3 bases: TGTGCCAGTACCGAAAGTACCGGGCTAGGTATACAAGAGACCCAGTACTTC. This chain joins TRBV19 and TRBJ2-5; unclear D gene. The CDR3 is made up of 17 amino acids. Germline V gene data show CDR1 as LNHDA and CDR2 as SQIVND (reference sequence). The germline V and J ends were trimmed by 7 bases and 2 bases, with 23 bases remaining between them.

This clonotype was seen only a few times. The chain couples TRBV5-1 to TRBJ2-7; D remains ambiguous. The germline V gene encodes CDR1 SGHRS and CDR2 YFSETQ. V was shortened by 5 bases and J by 2 bases, with 14 bases between the two germline ends. The CDR3 is 14 amino acids. This CDR3 is CASSEKVQPYEQYF. In DNA, the CDR3 is TGCGCCAGCAGTGAGAAAGTTCAGCCCTACGAGCAGTACTTC.